This TCR beta chain derives from a study of a mutant IDH1 vaccine in newly diagnosed glioma. Overall study context: Previous treatment comprised radiotherapy, temozolomide, or both, mostly both. General study points: Pseudoprogression appeared independent of alterations in top peripheral clonotypes. The occurrence of vaccine-induced immune responses was seen in around 95% of patients.

Measured with immunoSEQ multiplex PCR; TCRdb has only the in-frame clones, and not every one. The repertoire holds roughly 72,000 clones, around 90% seen once, with roughly 0.5% in the top ten. Points on this clone: Its antigen remains unidentified.

As to time point: week 5, during vaccination. Doses of 300 ug of mutant IDH1 20-mer peptide were given with topical imiquimod. The receptor was derived from a woman in her 50s with glioma. The material sequenced was PBMCs, taken from a glioma patient whose treatment included an IDH1 peptide vaccine.

CDR3 DNA: TGTGCCATCAATGGCCCAGGGTACGAGCAGTACTTC. This sequence encodes CAINGPGYEQYF. The chain carries TRBV10-3 and TRBJ2-7; D is possibly TRBD1 (5 bases). V was trimmed by 7 bases and J by 4 bases, leaving 11 bases between them. The CDR3 spans 12 residues. Germline CDR1 reads ENHRY; CDR2 reads SYGVKD.